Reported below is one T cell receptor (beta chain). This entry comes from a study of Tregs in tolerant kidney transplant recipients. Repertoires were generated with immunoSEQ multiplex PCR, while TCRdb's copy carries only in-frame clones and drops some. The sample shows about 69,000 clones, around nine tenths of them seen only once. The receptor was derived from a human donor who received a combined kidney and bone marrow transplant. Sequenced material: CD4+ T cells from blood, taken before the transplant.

The CDR3 sequence is CASSFRSYEQYF. CDR3 nucleotide sequence: TGTGCCAGCAGTTTCAGGTCCTACGAGCAGTACTTC. V is TRBV28 and J is TRBJ2-7; D unresolved. The CDR3 has 12 amino acids. Germline V CDR1 and CDR2: MDHEN, SYDVKM. The ends were cut back, 3 bases at V and 1 base at J, with 4 bases in the middle. The whole variable domain, remainder taken from reference TRBV28 and TRBJ2-7, is DVKVTQSSRYLVKRTGEKVFLECVQDMDHENMFWYRQDPGLGLRLIYFSYDVKMKEKGDIPEGYSVSREKKERFSLILESASTNQTSMYLCASSFRSYEQYFGPGTRLTVT.